This paragraph covers one TCR beta chain sequence. The antigen is undetermined. Amplification from RNA transcripts yielded the TCR beta CDR3 regions. After a first-round RT-PCR with HTBI primers, a second-round multiplex PCR was run. TCRdb passed the multiplex PCR reads through MiXCR, listing each CDR3 protein once. Of 650,000 to 900,000 distinct CDR3 sequences in the sample, 40% were seen once. This sample was included in a study of Graves' ophthalmopathy and Graves' hyperthyroidism. Notes on the study in general: Blood repertoires reportedly contained most expanded thyroid clonotypes above 0.001 frequency.

The sample was peripheral blood. This TCR came from an adult man with Graves' ophthalmopathy.

The CDR3 DNA reads as TGTGCCAGCAGCTCCCAGCGGGGTGGCTACGAGCAGTACTTC. Translating it yields CASSSQRGGYEQYF. The chain employs TRBV7-6 and TRBJ2-7; TRBD2 agrees at 7 bases. The V gene end was trimmed by 4 bases and the J gene end by 3 bases; junction bases not matched to a gene: 6. The CDR3 loop spans 14 amino acids. CDR1 and CDR2 from the germline V gene are SGHVS and FNYEAQ.